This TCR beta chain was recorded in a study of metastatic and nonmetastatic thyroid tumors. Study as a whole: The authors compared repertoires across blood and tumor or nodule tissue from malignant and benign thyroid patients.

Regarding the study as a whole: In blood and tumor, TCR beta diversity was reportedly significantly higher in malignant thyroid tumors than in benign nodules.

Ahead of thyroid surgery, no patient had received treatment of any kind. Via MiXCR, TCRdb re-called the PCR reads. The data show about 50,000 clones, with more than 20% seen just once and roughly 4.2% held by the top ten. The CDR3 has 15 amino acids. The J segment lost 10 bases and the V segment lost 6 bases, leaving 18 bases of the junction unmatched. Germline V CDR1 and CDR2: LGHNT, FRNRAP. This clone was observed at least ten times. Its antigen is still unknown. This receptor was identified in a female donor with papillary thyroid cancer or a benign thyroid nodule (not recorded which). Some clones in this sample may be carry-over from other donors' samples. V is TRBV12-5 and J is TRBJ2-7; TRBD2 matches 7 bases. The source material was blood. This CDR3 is CASGSQAGRFLRQYF. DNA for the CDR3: TGTGCTAGTGGCTCTCAAGCGGGGAGGTTTTTGAGACAGTACTTC. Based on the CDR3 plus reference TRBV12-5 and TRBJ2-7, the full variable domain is DARVTQTPRHKVTEMGQEVTMRCQPILGHNTVFWYRQTMMQGLELLAYFRNRAPLDDSGMPKDRFSAEMPDATLATLKIQPSEPRDSAVYFCASGSQAGRFLRQYFGPGTRLTVT.